A single sample is the source of the 31 T cell receptor beta chains below, sequenced in a study of cytomegalovirus exposure and HLA in healthy donors. The PCR was carried out with 60 Vbeta primers and 13 Jbeta primers. The method was immunoSEQ multiplex PCR; TCRdb's version includes in-frame clones alone and lacks a portion of them. In the table there are over 150,000 clones, approximately 75% of which are singletons. The sample was PBMCs. Source of these receptors: a man aged 45 to 65 in good health and CMV-seropositive.

On this clone itself: At one boundary the junction diverges from the germline segment, which might be a read error. The genes are TRBV9 and TRBJ2-2, with D perhaps TRBD2 (5 bases). This CDR3 region has 16 residues. The germline gives CDR1 SGDLS, CDR2 YYNGEE. The CDR3 sequence: CASSVSRWANTGELFF. In nucleotides, the CDR3 is TGTGCCAGCAGCGTAAGCAGGTGGGCCAACACCGGGGAGTTGTTTTTT.

The J gene is TRBJ2-5, the V gene TRBV4-1, with D possibly matching TRBD2 (5 bases). Per the germline V gene, CDR1 is MGHRA and CDR2 is YSYEKL. V was pared by 1 base and J by 9 bases, with 15 bases between. The CDR3 totals 14 residues. CDR3 in amino acids: CASSQGNPTRAQYF. CDR3 bases: TGCGCCAGCAGCCAAGGGAACCCCACTAGGGCCCAGTACTTC.

The V and J genes are TRBV7-8 and TRBJ2-1; a weak D match, TRBD2 (5 bases). This CDR3 region has 15 residues. V lost 3 bases and J lost 0, with 9 bases in between. Germline CDR1 is SGHVS and CDR2 is FQNEAQ. Written as DNA, the CDR3 is TGTGCCAGCAGCTTGGCTGGGAGCTCCTACAATGAGCAGTTCTTC. Its protein is CASSLAGSSYNEQFF.

This clone was counted a single time. The V call is TRBV5-4, the J call TRBJ2-2; 10 positions match TRBD2. This CDR3 spans 16 amino acids. CDR1 and CDR2 (germline): SGHNT, YYREEE (reference sequence). V lost 4 bases, J lost 4 bases, and 7 bases stayed unmatched. The CDR3 DNA follows: TGTGCCAGCAGCCAAGCTAGCGGGGGTGGCACCGGGGAGCTGTTTTTT. Protein product: CASSQASGGGTGELFF.

The gene calls are TRBV7-2 and TRBJ2-7, with D uncertain. CDR3 length: 13 amino acids. V was trimmed by 1 base and J by 4 bases, leaving 8 bases between them. Per the germline V gene, CDR1 is SGHTA and CDR2 is FQGNSA. In DNA, the CDR3 is TGTGCCAGCAGCTTAGACAGAGTATACGAGCAGTACTTC. Translating it yields CASSLDRVYEQYF.

The table lists this clone with a few counts. CDR3 residues: CASTETGEAFF. The CDR3 DNA follows: TGTGCCAGCACTGAGACAGGGGAAGCTTTCTTT. The chain uses TRBV7-9 and TRBJ1-1; 7 nucleotides agree with TRBD1. The CDR3 is 11 amino acids. CDR1 and CDR2 from the germline V gene are SEHNR and FQNEAQ (reference sequence). The ends lost 7 bases at V and 8 bases at J; junction bases unmatched: 4.

The chain combines TRBV7-2 with TRBJ2-7; TRBD2 might be the D (7 bases). The CDR3 has 15 amino acids. CDR1 is SGHTA, CDR2 FQGNSA, per germline. V gave up 4 bases and J gave up 1 base, with 14 bases separating them. The CDR3 DNA follows: TGTGCCAGCAGCTACAAAGAGGGGGGGTCCTACGAGCAGTACTTC. This codes for CASSYKEGGSYEQYF.

The chain couples TRBV9 to TRBJ2-7, with 12 bases lining up with TRBD1. CDR3 size: 16 residues. Germline CDR1 reads SGDLS; CDR2 reads YYNGEE. Unmatched junction bases numbered 8, after V lost 4 bases and J lost 3 bases. CDR3 loop: CASSTGGQGAIYEQYF. The CDR3 DNA sequence: TGTGCCAGCAGCACGGGGGGACAGGGGGCCATCTACGAGCAGTACTTC.

V gene TRBV25-1 combines with J gene TRBJ1-6; D uncertain. CDR3 length: 14 residues. Germline lookup yields CDR1 MGHDK and CDR2 SYGVNS. V dropped 0 bases and J dropped 9 bases, with 9 bases sitting between them. The CDR3 reads CASSEYMRASPLHF. The CDR3 DNA follows: TGTGCCAGCAGTGAATATATGAGGGCTTCACCCCTCCACTTT.

The J gene is TRBJ2-7, the V gene TRBV6-4, with 10 bases fitting TRBD1. This CDR3 is 16 amino acids long. The V gene's germline CDR1 is MRHNA and CDR2 SNTAGT. The trim removed 11 bases at V and 3 bases at J, leaving 16 bases unmatched. The CDR3 DNA reads TGTGCCTGGTCCGGGGACAGGGGCACATCCGGCTACGAGCAGTACTTC. This codes for CAWSGDRGTSGYEQYF.

A few counts support this clone. The J gene is TRBJ1-6, the V gene TRBV4-3; D not certain. There are 15 residues in the CDR3. Between the trimmed V and J ends, which lost 3 bases and 6 bases, there was a span of 12 bases. CDR1 and CDR2 (germline): LGHNA, YSLEER. CDR3 region: CASSQEGGPNSPLHF. In nucleotides, the CDR3 is TGCGCCAGCAGCCAGGAAGGAGGCCCTAATTCACCCCTCCACTTT.

V is TRBV15 and J is TRBJ2-7, with D unclear. Trimming removed 0 bases from V and 3 bases from J, with 12 bases in between. The CDR3 is 15 amino acids. Germline V gene data show CDR1 as LNHNV and CDR2 as YYDKDF (reference sequence). The CDR3 DNA is TGTGCCACCAGCAGAGATATTTGGGCAGACTACGAGCAGTACTTC. Protein product: CATSRDIWADYEQYF.

This clone was seen once. The chain joins TRBV18 to TRBJ1-6; 8 bases agree with TRBD1. From germline, CDR1 is KGHSH and CDR2 LQKENI. V gave up 2 bases and J gave up 6 bases; unmatched junction bases: 9. The CDR3 is 17 amino acids. CDR3: CASSPIGTGQGNSPLHF. The CDR3 DNA follows: TGTGCCAGCTCACCAATTGGAACCGGACAGGGTAATTCACCCCTCCACTTT.

The V call is TRBV29-1, the J call TRBJ1-2, with 8 bases that match TRBD1. Trimming took 6 bases from V and 7 from J; bases not matched to a gene: 7. Germline CDR1 and CDR2: SQVTM and ANQGSEA. The CDR3 runs 12 residues. CDR3 loop: CSVAQGAAGYTF. In DNA, the CDR3 is TGCAGCGTGGCTCAGGGGGCGGCTGGCTACACCTTC.

The V gene is TRBV11-2, the J gene TRBJ2-7, with D tentatively TRBD1 (6 bases). Between the trimmed V and J ends, which lost 1 base and 2 bases, there was a span of 15 bases. CDR3 length equals 16 residues. The germline V gene has CDR1 SGHAT and CDR2 FQNNGV. The CDR3 nucleotides read TGTGCCAGCAGCTTAGCCGGGACACCGCCGCCCTACGAGCAGTACTTC. Translating gives CASSLAGTPPPYEQYF. Looking up the rest from reference TRBV11-2 and TRBJ2-7 gives the full variable domain: EAGVAQSPRYKIIEKRQSVAFWCNPISGHATLYWYQQILGQGPKLLIQFQNNGVVDDSQLPKDRFSAERLKGVDSTLKIQPAKLEDSAVYLCASSLAGTPPPYEQYFGPGTRLTVT.

V gene TRBV15 combines with J gene TRBJ1-6; D unclear. Looked up from germline, CDR1 is LNHNV and CDR2 is YYDKDF (reference sequence). V shed 4 bases and J shed 7 bases, with 17 bases lying between them. The CDR3 loop spans 16 amino acids. DNA of the CDR3: TGTGCCACCAGCACGACGAGGGCGAACACGAATTCACCCCTCCACTTT. Its translation is CATSTTRANTNSPLHF.

The chain uses TRBV7-3 and TRBJ2-4, with a possible D match to TRBD1 (6 bases). In germline, CDR1 is SGHTA, CDR2 FQGTGA. The CDR3 is made up of 14 amino acids. V lost 3 bases to trimming and J lost 9 bases, with 15 bases between them. This chain's CDR3 is CASSLLAGAAIQYF. CDR3 bases: TGTGCCAGCAGCTTGCTTGCAGGGGCGGCCATTCAGTACTTC.

This chain joins TRBV11-2 and TRBJ2-1; a weak D match, TRBD2 (6 bases). V was shortened by 0 bases and J by 0 bases, with 15 bases between the two germline ends. CDR1 is SGHAT and CDR2 is FQNNGV in the germline V gene. The CDR3 is 18 amino acids. In DNA form, the CDR3 reads TGTGCCAGCAGCTTAGATCGTATCTTGCGGGGCTCCTACAATGAGCAGTTCTTC. It encodes CASSLDRILRGSYNEQFF.

The chain couples TRBV5-1 to TRBJ1-1; 7 nucleotides match TRBD1. After removal of 4 bases from V and 1 base from J, the junction contained 7 bases not matched to a gene. The CDR3 extends over 15 amino acids. CDR1 is SGHRS and CDR2 is YFSETQ in the germline V gene. The CDR3 spells CASSPRGHANTEAFF. Here the CDR3 DNA reads TGCGCCAGCAGCCCAAGGGGGCACGCGAACACTGAAGCTTTCTTT.

Note on this clone: Different DNA sequences within this sample yield the same CDR3. V usage is TRBV27 and J usage is TRBJ1-1; TRBD1 agrees at 8 bases. V lost 5 bases and J lost 4; bases outside the gene matches: 15. Germline-derived CDR1 and CDR2 are MNHEY and SMNVEV (reference sequence). There are 17 residues in the CDR3. CDR3 nucleotide sequence: TGTGCCAGCAGTCCGAGGCAGGGGGCTATCGATAGCACTGAAGCTTTCTTT. It specifies CASSPRQGAIDSTEAFF.

CDR3 sequence: CASSYSGDSTYEQYF. CDR3 coding DNA: TGTGCCAGCAGTTACTCGGGGGACAGTACCTACGAGCAGTACTTC. This rearrangement joins TRBV6-6 to TRBJ2-7; TRBD1 matches 7 bases. Germline CDR1 is MNHNY and CDR2 is SVGAGI (reference sequence). CDR3 length: 15 amino acids. V gave up 0 bases and J gave up 2 bases; unmatched junction bases: 4.

V and J are TRBV28 and TRBJ1-2; TRBD1 might be the D (6 bases). V was cut by 4 bases and J by 8 bases, with 20 bases left in between. CDR1 MDHEN and CDR2 SYDVKM come from the germline V gene. The CDR3 sequence is 15 residues long. DNA of the CDR3: TGTGCCAGCAGTTCCCGTACAGGGAGGGTAGTGGGCTACACCTTC. Its protein product is CASSSRTGRVVGYTF.

The chain is built from TRBV16 and TRBJ1-2, with D tentatively TRBD1 (6 bases). The CDR3 covers 12 residues. V dropped 4 bases and J dropped 9 bases, with 12 bases sitting between them. Germline V gives CDR1 KGHSY, CDR2 FQNENV. CDR3 sequence: CASSLDRDSYTF. DNA for the CDR3: TGTGCCAGCAGCCTTGATCGGGACAGCTACACCTTC.

The chain employs TRBV15 and TRBJ2-5; D gene uncertain. Trimming took off 6 bases at V and 4 bases at J, with 9 bases between the two ends. The CDR3 runs 12 residues. CDR1 and CDR2 from the germline V gene are LNHNV and YYDKDF (reference sequence). The CDR3 loop reads CATRRFRETQYF. The CDR3 region has the DNA TGTGCCACCAGGAGATTTCGAGAGACCCAGTACTTC. The full variable domain, rest sourced from reference TRBV15 and TRBJ2-5, is DAMVIQNPRYQVTQFGKPVTLSCSQTLNHNVMYWYQQKSSQAPKLLFHYYDKDFNNEADTPDNFQSRRPNTSFCFLDIRSPGLGDTAMYLCATRRFRETQYFGPGTRLLVL.

The chain carries TRBV19 and TRBJ1-1; TRBD1 might be the D (5 bases). The CDR3 is made up of 12 amino acids. Trimming removed 7 bases from V and 4 bases from J, with 10 bases in between. Looked up from germline, CDR1 is LNHDA and CDR2 is SQIVND (reference sequence). CDR3 sequence reads: CASITQGTEAFF. The CDR3 nucleotides are TGTGCCAGTATTACCCAGGGCACTGAAGCTTTCTTT.

This chain links TRBV9 with TRBJ1-4, with no clear D. Trimming stripped 0 bases from V and 10 bases from J, with 16 bases between. There are 15 residues in the CDR3. Germline loops: CDR1 SGDLS, CDR2 YYNGEE. CDR3 loop: CASSVDPSIRGKLFF. DNA for the CDR3: TGTGCCAGCAGCGTAGACCCCTCTATCCGGGGAAAACTGTTTTTT.

The chain combines TRBV28 with TRBJ2-7, with TRBD2 matching 9 bases. The V gene's germline CDR1 is MDHEN and CDR2 SYDVKM. The trim removed 3 bases at V and 4 bases at J, leaving 13 bases unmatched. CDR3 size: 17 residues. The CDR3 bases are TGTGCCAGCAGTTTTCCCCCTTGGAGCGGGGGGAGTTACGAGCAGTACTTC. Protein product: CASSFPPWSGGSYEQYF.

V and J are TRBV5-6 and TRBJ1-2; perhaps TRBD1 as D (6 bases). Germline V lookup: CDR1 SGHDT, CDR2 YYEEEE. The V end lost 0 bases, the J end lost 7 bases, and 13 bases lay between the germline ends. This CDR3 region has 14 residues. The CDR3 nucleotides are TGTGCCAGCAGCTTGGCACAGGGATTTAGTGGCTACACCTTC. It specifies CASSLAQGFSGYTF.

This clone was recorded a few times. An end of the junction does not agree with germline; a read error may underlie this. The chain has TRBV4-2 and TRBJ1-5, with D tentatively TRBD1 (6 bases). Germline CDR1 LGHNA, CDR2 YNFKEQ. The CDR3 runs to 22 residues. The CDR3 protein is CASTQEHATPHGRGFCNQPQHF. CDR3 coding DNA: TGTGCCAGCACCCAAGAGCACGCCACCCCCCATGGCAGGGGATTTTGCAATCAGCCCCAGCATTTT.

This chain links TRBV19 with TRBJ2-7; possible D gene TRBD1, 5 bases. V was pared by 3 bases and J by 0 bases, with 12 bases between. This CDR3 is 15 amino acids long. In germline, CDR1 is LNHDA, CDR2 SQIVND (reference sequence). The CDR3 loop is CASSIRQSPSYEQYF. CDR3 sequence (DNA): TGTGCCAGTAGTATTCGACAGTCCCCCTCCTACGAGCAGTACTTC.

The J gene is TRBJ1-1, the V gene TRBV10-3; D not resolved. The CDR3 extends over 13 amino acids. Germline V CDR1 and CDR2: ENHRY, SYGVKD. V gave up 6 bases and J gave up 1 base, with 9 bases separating them. CDR3 DNA sequence: TGTGCCATCAGCCGGGAGCGGAACACTGAAGCTTTCTTT. Translation gives CAISRERNTEAFF.